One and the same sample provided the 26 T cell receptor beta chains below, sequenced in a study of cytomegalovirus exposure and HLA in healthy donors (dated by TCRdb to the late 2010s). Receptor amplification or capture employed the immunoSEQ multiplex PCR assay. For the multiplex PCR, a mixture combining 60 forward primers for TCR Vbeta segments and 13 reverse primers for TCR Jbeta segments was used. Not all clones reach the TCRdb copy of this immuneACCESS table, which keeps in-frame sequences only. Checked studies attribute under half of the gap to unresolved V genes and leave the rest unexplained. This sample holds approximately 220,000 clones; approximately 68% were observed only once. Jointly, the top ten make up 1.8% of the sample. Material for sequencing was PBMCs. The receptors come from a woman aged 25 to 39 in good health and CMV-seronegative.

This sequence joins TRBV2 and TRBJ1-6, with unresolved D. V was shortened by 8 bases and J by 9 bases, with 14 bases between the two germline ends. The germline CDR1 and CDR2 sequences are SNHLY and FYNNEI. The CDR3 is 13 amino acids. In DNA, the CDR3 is TGTGCCAGCCAGAAAGGTGCGGCTTCACCCCTCCACTTT. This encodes CASQKGAASPLHF. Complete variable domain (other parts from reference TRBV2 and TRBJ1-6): EPEVTQTPSHQVTQMGQEVILRCVPISNHLYFYWYRQILGQKVEFLVSFYNNEISEKSEIFDDQFSVERPDGSNFTLKIRSTKLEDSAMYFCASQKGAASPLHFGNGTRLTVT.

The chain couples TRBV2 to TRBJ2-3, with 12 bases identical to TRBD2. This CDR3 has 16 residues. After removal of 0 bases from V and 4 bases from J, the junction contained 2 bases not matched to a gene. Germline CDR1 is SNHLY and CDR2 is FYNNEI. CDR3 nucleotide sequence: TGTGCCAGCAGTGAAGCTAGACTAGCGGGGGCAGATACGCAGTATTTT. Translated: CASSEARLAGADTQYF.

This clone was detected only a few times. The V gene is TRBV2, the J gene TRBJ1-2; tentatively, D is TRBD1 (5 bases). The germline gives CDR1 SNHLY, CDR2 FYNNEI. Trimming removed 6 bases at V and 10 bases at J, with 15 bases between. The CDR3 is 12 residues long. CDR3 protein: CASRGRTPLYTF. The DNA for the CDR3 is TGTGCCAGCAGGGGGAGGACACCCCTCTACACCTTC.

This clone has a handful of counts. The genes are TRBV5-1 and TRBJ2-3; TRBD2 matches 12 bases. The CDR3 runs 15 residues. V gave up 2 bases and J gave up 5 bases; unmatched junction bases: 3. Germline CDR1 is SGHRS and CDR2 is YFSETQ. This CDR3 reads CASSFLAGGIDTQYF. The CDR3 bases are TGCGCCAGCAGCTTCCTAGCGGGAGGGATAGATACGCAGTATTTT.

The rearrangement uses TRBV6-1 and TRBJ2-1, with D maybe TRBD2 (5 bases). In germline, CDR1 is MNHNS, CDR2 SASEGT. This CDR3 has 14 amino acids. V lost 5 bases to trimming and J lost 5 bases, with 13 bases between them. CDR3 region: CASSRTLTDNEQFF. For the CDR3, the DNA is TGTGCCAGCAGTAGGACTCTTACCGACAATGAGCAGTTCTTC.

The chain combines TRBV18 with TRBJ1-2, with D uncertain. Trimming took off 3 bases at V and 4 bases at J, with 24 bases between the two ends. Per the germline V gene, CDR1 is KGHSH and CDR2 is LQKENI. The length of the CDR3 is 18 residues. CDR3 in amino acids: CASSPKLSLLAGSYGYTF. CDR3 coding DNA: TGTGCCAGCTCACCCAAATTGTCACTTCTTGCAGGATCCTATGGCTACACCTTC.

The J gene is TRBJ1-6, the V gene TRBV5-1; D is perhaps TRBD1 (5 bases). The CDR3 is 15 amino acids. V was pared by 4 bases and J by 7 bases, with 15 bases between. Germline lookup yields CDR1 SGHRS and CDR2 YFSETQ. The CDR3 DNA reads TGCGCCAGCAGCCAAGGACAATCAGGGAATTCACCCCTCCACTTT. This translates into CASSQGQSGNSPLHF.

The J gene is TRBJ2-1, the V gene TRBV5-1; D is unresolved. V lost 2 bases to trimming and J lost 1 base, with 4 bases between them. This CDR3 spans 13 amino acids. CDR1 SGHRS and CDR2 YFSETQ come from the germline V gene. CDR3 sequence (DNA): TGCGCCAGCAGCTTAGCGTCCTACAATGAGCAGTTCTTC. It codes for CASSLASYNEQFF. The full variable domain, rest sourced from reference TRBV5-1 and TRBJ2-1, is KAGVTQTPRYLIKTRGQQVTLSCSPISGHRSVSWYQQTPGQGLQFLFEYFSETQRNKGNFPGRFSGRQFSNSRSEMNVSTLELGDSALYLCASSLASYNEQFFGPGTRLTVL.

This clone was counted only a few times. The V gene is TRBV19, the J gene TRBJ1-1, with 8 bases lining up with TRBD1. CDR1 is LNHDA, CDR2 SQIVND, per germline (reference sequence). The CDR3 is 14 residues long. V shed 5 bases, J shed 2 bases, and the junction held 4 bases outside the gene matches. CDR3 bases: TGTGCCAGTAGTGGGGACAGGCGAAACACTGAAGCTTTCTTT. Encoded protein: CASSGDRRNTEAFF.

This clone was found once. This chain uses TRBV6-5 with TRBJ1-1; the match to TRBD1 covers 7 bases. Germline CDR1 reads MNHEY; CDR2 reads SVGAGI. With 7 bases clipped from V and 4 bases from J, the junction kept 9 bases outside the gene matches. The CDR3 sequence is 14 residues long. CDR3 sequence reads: CASTQTGYVTEAFF. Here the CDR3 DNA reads TGTGCCAGCACCCAGACAGGGTATGTCACTGAAGCTTTCTTT.

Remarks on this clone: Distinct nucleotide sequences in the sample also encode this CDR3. CDR3 in DNA: TGTGCCTGGTCCCGGGACAGGAACACTGAAGCTTTCTTT. It encodes CAWSRDRNTEAFF. The J gene is TRBJ1-1, the V gene TRBV30, with 7 positions matching TRBD1. The germline CDR1 and CDR2 sequences are GTSNPN and SVGIG (reference sequence). CDR3 size: 13 residues. Trimming removed 5 bases from V and 1 base from J; junction bases left unmatched: 4.

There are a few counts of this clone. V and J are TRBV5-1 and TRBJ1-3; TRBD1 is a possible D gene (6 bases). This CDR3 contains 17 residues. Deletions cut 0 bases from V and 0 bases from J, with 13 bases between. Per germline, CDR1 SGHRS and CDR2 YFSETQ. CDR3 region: CASSLAGGALSGNTIYF. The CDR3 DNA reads TGCGCCAGCAGCTTGGCCGGGGGGGCCCTCTCTGGAAACACCATATATTTT.

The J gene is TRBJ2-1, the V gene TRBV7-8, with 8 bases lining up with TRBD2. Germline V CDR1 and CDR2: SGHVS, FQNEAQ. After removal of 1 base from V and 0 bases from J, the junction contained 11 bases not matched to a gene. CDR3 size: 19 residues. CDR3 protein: CASSLDRRGAPDSYNEQFF. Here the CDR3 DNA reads TGTGCCAGCAGCTTAGATCGGCGGGGGGCTCCGGACTCCTACAATGAGCAGTTCTTC.

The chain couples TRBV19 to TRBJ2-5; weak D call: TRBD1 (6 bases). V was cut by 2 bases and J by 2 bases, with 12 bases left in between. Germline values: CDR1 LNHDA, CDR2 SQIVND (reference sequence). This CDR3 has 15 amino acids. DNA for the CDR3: TGTGCCAGTAGTATATTCGGTAGGGGGCAAGAGACCCAGTACTTC. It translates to CASSIFGRGQETQYF.

CDR3 DNA: TGTGCCTGGAGTTTCCCGGACAGACCTAACTATGGCTACACCTTC. Its protein product is CAWSFPDRPNYGYTF. V and J are TRBV30 and TRBJ1-2, with a weak D call TRBD1 (6 bases). This CDR3 comprises 15 residues. Per the germline V gene, CDR1 is GTSNPN and CDR2 is SVGIG (reference sequence). The ends were cut back, 2 bases at V and 0 bases at J, with 13 bases in the middle.

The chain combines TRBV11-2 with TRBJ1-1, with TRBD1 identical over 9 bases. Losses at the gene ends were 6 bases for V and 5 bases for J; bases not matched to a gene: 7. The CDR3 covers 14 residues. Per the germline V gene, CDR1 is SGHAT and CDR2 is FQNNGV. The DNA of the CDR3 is TGTGCCAGCAGTTTACAGGGGGCAAGGACTGAAGCTTTCTTT. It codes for CASSLQGARTEAFF. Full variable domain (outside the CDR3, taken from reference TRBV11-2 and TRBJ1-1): EAGVAQSPRYKIIEKRQSVAFWCNPISGHATLYWYQQILGQGPKLLIQFQNNGVVDDSQLPKDRFSAERLKGVDSTLKIQPAKLEDSAVYLCASSLQGARTEAFFGQGTRLTVV.

Written as DNA, the CDR3 is TGTGCCAGCAGCTTACAGGCAGGGGCCCACGAGCAGTACTTC. This translates into CASSLQAGAHEQYF. J is TRBJ2-7 and V is TRBV7-9; D possibly corresponds to TRBD1 (6 bases). Germline CDR1 and CDR2: SEHNR and FQNEAQ (reference sequence). CDR3 length: 14 amino acids. Trimming cost V 2 bases and J 5 bases, with 13 bases left between them.

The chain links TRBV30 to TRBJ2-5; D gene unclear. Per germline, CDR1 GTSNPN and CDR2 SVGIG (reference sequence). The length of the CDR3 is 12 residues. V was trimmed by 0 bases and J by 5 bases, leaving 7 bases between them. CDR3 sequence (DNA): TGTGCCTGGAGTGTACGGCGGGAGACCCAGTACTTC. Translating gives CAWSVRRETQYF.

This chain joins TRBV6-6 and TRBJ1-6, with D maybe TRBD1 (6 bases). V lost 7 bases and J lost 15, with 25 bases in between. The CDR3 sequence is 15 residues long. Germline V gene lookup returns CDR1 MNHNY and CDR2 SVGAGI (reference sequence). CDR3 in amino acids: CASTRGGDLIQGLHF. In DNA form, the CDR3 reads TGTGCCAGCACTAGGGGGGGGGACCTAATTCAGGGCCTCCACTTT.

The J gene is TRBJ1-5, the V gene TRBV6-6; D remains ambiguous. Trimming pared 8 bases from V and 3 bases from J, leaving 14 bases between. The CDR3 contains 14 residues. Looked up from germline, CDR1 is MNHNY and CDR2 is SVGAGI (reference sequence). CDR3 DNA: TGTGCCAGCTGGGAGGGAGGTTACAATCAGCCCCAGCATTTT. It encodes CASWEGGYNQPQHF.

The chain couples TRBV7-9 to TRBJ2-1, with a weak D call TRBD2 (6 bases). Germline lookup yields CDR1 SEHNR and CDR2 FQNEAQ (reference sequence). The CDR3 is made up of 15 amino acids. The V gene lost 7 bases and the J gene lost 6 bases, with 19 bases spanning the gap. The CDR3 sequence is CASTLWGGPSNEQFF. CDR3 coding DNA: TGTGCCAGCACCCTCTGGGGAGGCCCCTCCAATGAGCAGTTCTTC.

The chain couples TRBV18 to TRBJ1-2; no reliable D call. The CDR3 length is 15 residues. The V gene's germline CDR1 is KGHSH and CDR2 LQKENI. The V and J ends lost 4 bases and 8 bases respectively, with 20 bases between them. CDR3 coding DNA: TGTGCCAGCTCACTCGACCGAGGCAGCGCACTCGGCTACACCTTC. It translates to CASSLDRGSALGYTF.

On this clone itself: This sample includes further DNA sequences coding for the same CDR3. CDR3 sequence reads: CASSEGGLTDTQYF. The CDR3, as DNA: TGTGCCAGCAGTGAGGGAGGACTAACAGATACGCAGTATTTT. This sequence joins TRBV6-1 and TRBJ2-3, with a possible D match to TRBD2 (6 bases). Between the trimmed V and J ends, which lost 3 bases and 3 bases, there was a span of 10 bases. The germline V gene has CDR1 MNHNS and CDR2 SASEGT. This CDR3 is built from 14 residues.

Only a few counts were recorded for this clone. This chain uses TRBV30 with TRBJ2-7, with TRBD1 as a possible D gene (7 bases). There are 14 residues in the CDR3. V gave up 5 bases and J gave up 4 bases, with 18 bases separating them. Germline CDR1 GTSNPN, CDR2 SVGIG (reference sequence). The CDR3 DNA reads TGTGCCTGGGGTCAGAAGGGGGCGGGATACGAGCAGTACTTC. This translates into CAWGQKGAGYEQYF.

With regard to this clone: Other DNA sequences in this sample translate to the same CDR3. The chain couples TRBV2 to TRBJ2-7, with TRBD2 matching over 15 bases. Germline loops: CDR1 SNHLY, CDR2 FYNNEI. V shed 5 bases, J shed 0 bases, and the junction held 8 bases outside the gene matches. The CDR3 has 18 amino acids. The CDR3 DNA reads TGTGCCAGCAGTTCCCCGGGACTAGCGGGAGGAAGCTCCTACGAGCAGTACTTC. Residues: CASSSPGLAGGSSYEQYF.

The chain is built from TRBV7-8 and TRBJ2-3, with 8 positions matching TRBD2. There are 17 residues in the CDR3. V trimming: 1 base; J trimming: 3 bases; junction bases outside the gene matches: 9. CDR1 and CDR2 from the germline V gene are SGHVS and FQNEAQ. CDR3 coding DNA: TGTGCCAGCAGCTTAGATACTAGCGGCATGCCGACAGATACGCAGTATTTT. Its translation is CASSLDTSGMPTDTQYF.